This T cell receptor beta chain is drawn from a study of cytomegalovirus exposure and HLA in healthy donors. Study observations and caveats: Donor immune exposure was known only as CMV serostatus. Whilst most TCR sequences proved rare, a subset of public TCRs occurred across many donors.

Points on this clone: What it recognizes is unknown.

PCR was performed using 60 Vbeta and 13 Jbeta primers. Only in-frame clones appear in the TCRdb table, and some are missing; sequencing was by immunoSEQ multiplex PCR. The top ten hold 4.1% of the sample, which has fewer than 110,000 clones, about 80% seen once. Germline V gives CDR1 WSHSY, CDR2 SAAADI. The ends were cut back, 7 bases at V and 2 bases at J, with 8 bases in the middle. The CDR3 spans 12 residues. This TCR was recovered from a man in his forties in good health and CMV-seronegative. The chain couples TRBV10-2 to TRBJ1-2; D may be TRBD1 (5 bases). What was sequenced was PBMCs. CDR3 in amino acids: CASKQGNYGYTF. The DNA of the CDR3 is TGCGCCAGCAAGCAGGGAAACTATGGCTACACCTTC.